This TCR beta chain was sequenced during a study of blood T cell repertoires in COVID-19. The CDR3 is 13 residues long. V gave up 6 bases and J gave up 4 bases, with 12 bases separating them. The germline V gene has CDR1 SGHTA and CDR2 FQGNSA. Shortly before study entry, within 2 weeks, exposed participants had met a COVID-19 case. Measured with immunoSEQ multiplex PCR; TCRdb has only the in-frame clones, and not every one. The sample shows 350,000 to 400,000 clones, 91% of them seen only once. The clonotype originates from a woman between 40 and 50 years old who had been exposed to COVID-19. The sample consisted of PBMCs or T cells enriched from blood (not recorded which). This rearrangement joins TRBV7-2 to TRBJ2-5, with D possibly matching TRBD2 (6 bases). For the CDR3, the DNA is TGTGCCAGCAGACGGCCGGGACTAGAGACCCAGTACTTC. The encoded protein is CASRRPGLETQYF. Full variable domain (outside the CDR3, taken from reference TRBV7-2 and TRBJ2-5): GAGVSQSPSNKVTEKGKDVELRCDPISGHTALYWYRQSLGQGLEFLIYFQGNSAPDKSGLPSDRFSAERTGGSVSTLTIQRTQQEDSAVYLCASRRPGLETQYFGPGTRLLVL.